The next 10 T cell receptor beta chains were all read from a single sample in a study of metastatic and nonmetastatic thyroid tumors. No treatment of any kind had been given to any patient before thyroid surgery. TCRdb re-clonotyped the PCR reads through MiXCR. The data contain tens of thousands of clones, around 15% of them seen just once; the ten biggest clones take up 4.7%. Sequenced sample: blood. Receptors originate from a female donor with papillary thyroid cancer or a benign thyroid nodule (not recorded which). Some clones in this sample may be carry-over from other donors' samples.

This clone was seen ten or more times. The CDR3 DNA reads TGTGCCAGCAGCTTCGGCAGGAGCTCCTACGAGCAGTACTTC. Protein: CASSFGRSSYEQYF. This chain joins TRBV11-3 and TRBJ2-7; D not certain. CDR3 size: 14 residues. Germline V lookup: CDR1 SGHNT, CDR2 YENEEA. V gave up 3 bases and J gave up 0 bases, with 9 bases separating them.

This chain uses TRBV6-5 with TRBJ2-3; TRBD2 agrees at 7 bases. V lost 2 bases and J lost 3; bases outside the gene matches: 14. The CDR3 contains 18 residues. In germline, CDR1 is MNHEY, CDR2 SVGAGI. This chain's CDR3 is CASSYTLGKRGPTDTQYF. CDR3 sequence (DNA): TGTGCCAGCAGTTACACCCTCGGAAAGCGGGGACCTACAGATACGCAGTATTTT.

This clone was counted ten times or more. The chain couples TRBV4-1 to TRBJ1-3, with no clear D. With 7 bases removed from V and 0 bases from J, the gap between germline ends came to 22 bases. Germline CDR1 MGHRA, CDR2 YSYEKL. The length of the CDR3 is 18 residues. The CDR3 nucleotides read TGCGCCAGCACCGAAGGACTCCGTGGAAGGAGCTCTGGAAACACCATATATTTT. Translated: CASTEGLRGRSSGNTIYF.

This clone has more than one count but fewer than ten. This chain connects TRBV24-1 to TRBJ1-1; the D gene is possibly TRBD1 (6 bases). The CDR3 loop spans 15 amino acids. In germline, CDR1 is KGHDR, CDR2 SFDVKD. Trimming took off 9 bases at V and 4 bases at J, with 20 bases between the two ends. Here the CDR3 DNA reads TGTGCCACCCCCTCGGGGGCGGATTGTCGCACTGAAGCTTTCTTT. This sequence encodes CATPSGADCRTEAFF.

This clone was seen a handful of times. The rearrangement uses TRBV2 and TRBJ2-3; 12 bases are a match to TRBD1. The length of the CDR3 is 15 residues. Germline assignment: CDR1 SNHLY and CDR2 FYNNEI. The V and J ends lost 5 bases and 6 bases, in that order; junction bases with no gene match: 6. CDR3 in DNA: TGTGCCAGCAGTTGGGGGACAGGGGGCGTCGATACGCAGTATTTT. Its protein is CASSWGTGGVDTQYF.

V gene TRBV19 combines with J gene TRBJ1-3, with TRBD1 matching over 7 bases. Germline CDR1 LNHDA, CDR2 SQIVND (reference sequence). The trim removed 6 bases at V and 4 bases at J, leaving 9 bases unmatched. The CDR3 sequence is 15 residues long. CDR3 amino acids: CASSRSTGSGNTIYF. The CDR3 DNA is TGTGCCAGTAGCCGCTCGACAGGGTCCGGAAACACCATATATTTT. Variable domain in full (rest from reference TRBV19 and TRBJ1-3): DGGITQSPKYLFRKEGQNVTLSCEQNLNHDAMYWYRQDPGQGLRLIYYSQIVNDFQKGDIAEGYSVSREKKESFPLTVTSAQKNPTAFYLCASSRSTGSGNTIYFGEGSWLTVV.

This clone is categorized as medium-sized (0.01 to 0.1%). This sequence joins TRBV6-4 and TRBJ2-3; possible D gene TRBD2, 5 bases. Germline V lookup: CDR1 MRHNA, CDR2 SNTAGT. V was clipped by 2 bases and J by 6 bases, with 12 bases between them. The CDR3 runs to 14 residues. The CDR3 DNA sequence: TGTGCCAGCAGTGACGGGCTAGCTGACGATACGCAGTATTTT. It translates to CASSDGLADDTQYF.

As regards this clone: A much larger clone differs by one base, so this may be a read error. The chain uses TRBV27 and TRBJ2-4; TRBD1 agrees at 10 bases. Germline V gene data show CDR1 as MNHEY and CDR2 as SMNVEV (reference sequence). CDR3 length equals 19 residues. V lost 8 bases, J lost 0 bases, and 16 bases stayed unmatched. As DNA, the CDR3 is TGTGCCAGCCAGACCCGGGACAGGGGCCTGTATCTAGCCAAAAACATTCAGTACTTC. Its protein product is CASQTRDRGLYLAKNIQYF.

This chain joins TRBV12-3 or TRBV12-4 and TRBJ2-1; D gene ambiguous. V was trimmed by 3 bases and J by 7 bases, leaving 13 bases between them. CDR3 size: 14 residues. CDR3 sequence reads: CASSFSAYLNEQFF. DNA for the CDR3: TGTGCCAGCAGTTTTTCGGCCTATCTAAATGAGCAGTTCTTC.

In its sample, this clone was seen a few times. The rearrangement uses TRBV6-1 and TRBJ1-6; D might be TRBD1 (5 bases). CDR1 is MNHNS and CDR2 is SASEGT in the germline V gene. V lost 1 base, J lost 8 bases, and 6 bases lay in between. CDR3 length equals 13 residues. Written as DNA, the CDR3 is TGTGCCAGCAGTGAAGTGGGGGATTCACCCCTCCACTTT. It translates to CASSEVGDSPLHF.